The present entry profiles one T cell receptor beta chain with its context. A read error may be the cause here, since a much bigger clone is one base away. This is likely a read error, given that the CDR3 carries no conserved phenylalanine or tryptophan at its end. The data were obtained in a study of tumor-infiltrating lymphocytes in primary liver carcinoma. V lost 7 bases, J lost 2 bases, and 16 bases lay in between. Germline lookup yields CDR1 MDHEN and CDR2 SYDVKM. The CDR3 extends over 15 amino acids. Priming with a constant-region primer yielded TCR beta cDNA from about 480 ng total RNA. The TCR beta library was amplified through three nested multiplex PCR rounds in a modified ARM-PCR procedure. Forward primers for TRBV1-TRBV30 and a C-beta reverse primer served the first two PCR rounds, at roughly 10 cycles each. TCRdb itself ran the multiplex PCR reads through MiXCR, one entry per CDR3 protein. The sample yields under 85,000 distinct CDR3 sequences, 72% seen once.

From roughly 21-30 mg of unsorted bulk tissue, DNA and RNA were co-extracted together. The gene calls are TRBV28 and TRBJ2-3; the D call may be TRBD1 or TRBD2 (5 bases each). The clonotype was recovered from a man aged 40-50 years with primary liver carcinoma and hepatitis B virus infection. The specimen was liver tumor tissue from sampling region 1. Subset noted: tumor region T1, superior pole. The CDR3 protein is CASTLRGPYTDTQYL. CDR3 nucleotide sequence: TGTGCCAGCACCCTGAGGGGCCCATACACAGATACGCAGTATCTT.